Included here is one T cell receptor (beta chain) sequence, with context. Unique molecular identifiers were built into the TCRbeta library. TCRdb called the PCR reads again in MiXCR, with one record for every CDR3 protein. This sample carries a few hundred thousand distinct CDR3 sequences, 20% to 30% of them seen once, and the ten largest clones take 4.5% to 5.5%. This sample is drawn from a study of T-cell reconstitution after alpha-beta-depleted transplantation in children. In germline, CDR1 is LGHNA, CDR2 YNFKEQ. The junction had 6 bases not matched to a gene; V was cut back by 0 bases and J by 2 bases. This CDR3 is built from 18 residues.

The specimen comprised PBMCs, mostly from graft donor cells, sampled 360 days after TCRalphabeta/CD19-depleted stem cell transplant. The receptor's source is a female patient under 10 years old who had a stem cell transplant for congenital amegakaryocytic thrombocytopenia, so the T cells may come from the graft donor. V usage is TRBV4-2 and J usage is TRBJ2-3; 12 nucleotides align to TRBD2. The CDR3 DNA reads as TGTGCCAGCAGCCAAGATCGACTAGCGGGGGCGATCACAGATACGCAGTATTTT. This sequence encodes CASSQDRLAGAITDTQYF.